This T cell receptor beta chain comes out of a study of cytomegalovirus exposure and HLA in healthy donors. Study-wide findings and caveats: According to a subsequent analysis, TCR clusters from the first cohort were inclined to appear together in the 110 or so validation repertoires. The dataset shows that most TCR sequences were rare, while some public TCRs occurred in many donors. The classifier, whose performance was assessed in both the original and validation cohorts, reportedly diagnosed cytomegalovirus status with high specificity and sensitivity.

The CDR3 is made up of 15 amino acids. CDR1 is LNHNV and CDR2 is YYDKDF in the germline V gene (reference sequence). Between the trimmed V and J ends, which lost 5 bases and 2 bases, there was a span of 12 bases. Worth noting for this clone: The antigen is not known.

Assay: immunoSEQ multiplex PCR; the TCRdb copy retains only in-frame clones and omits some. The sample has about 340,000 clones; roughly 88% are singletons. The genes are TRBV15 and TRBJ2-2, with a tentative D call TRBD1 (6 bases). The TCR sequence derives from a young woman in good health and CMV-seronegative. Sequences were obtained from PBMCs. The CDR3 loop is CATSLMGANTGELFF. The CDR3 nucleotides are TGTGCCACCAGCCTTATGGGGGCCAACACCGGGGAGCTGTTTTTT.